This TCR beta chain was sequenced in a study of T cells after yellow fever vaccination. V dropped 2 bases and J dropped 9; count of bases not matched to a gene: 11. The CDR3 extends over 16 amino acids. The germline gives CDR1 MNHEY, CDR2 SVGAGI. This clonotype was recorded a few times. Each CDR3 protein is one row after TCRdb ran MiXCR on the 5' RACE reads. Of around 310,000 distinct CDR3 sequences detected, 3.5% to 5% appear once; the ten largest clones hold roughly a fifth. This sequence was found in a man aged 18 to 29 who received the YFV17D yellow fever vaccine. The sequencing used PBMCs, collected 15 days after the yellow fever booster vaccination. The rearrangement uses TRBV6-5 and TRBJ2-1; 9 positions match TRBD2. The CDR3 nucleotides read TGTGCCAGCAGTTACGCCGTCGCGGGGGGGCGTCGTGAGCAGTTCTTC. It encodes CASSYAVAGGRREQFF.